A single sample gave rise to the 21 T cell receptor beta chains below, sequenced in a study of cytomegalovirus exposure and HLA in healthy donors. Use of 60 Vbeta and 13 Jbeta primers characterized the PCR. Measured with immunoSEQ multiplex PCR; TCRdb has only the in-frame clones, and not every one. Among around 100,000 clones, 80% to 85% were seen once, and the ten largest hold 22%. The source material was PBMCs. The source is a man between 25 and 39 years old in good health and CMV-seropositive.

The chain combines TRBV30 with TRBJ2-5; 10 bases line up with TRBD1. This CDR3 spans 13 amino acids. Unmatched junction bases numbered 4, after V lost 5 bases and J lost 4 bases. Germline CDR1 and CDR2: GTSNPN and SVGIG (reference sequence). CDR3 sequence reads: CAWSTGGAETQYF. The CDR3 DNA follows: TGTGCCTGGTCGACAGGGGGCGCAGAGACCCAGTACTTC. Complete variable domain (other parts from reference TRBV30 and TRBJ2-5): SQTIHQWPATLVQPVGSPLSLECTVEGTSNPNLYWYRQAAGRGLQLLFYSVGIGQISSEVPQNLSASRPQDRQFILSSKKLLLSDSGFYLCAWSTGGAETQYFGPGTRLLVL.

V usage is TRBV6-1 and J usage is TRBJ2-7; 8 bases align to TRBD1. V was clipped by 6 bases and J by 4 bases; unmatched bases: 5. The CDR3 has 13 amino acids. Per the germline V gene, CDR1 is MNHNS and CDR2 is SASEGT. The CDR3 DNA reads as TGTGCCAGCAGCCGGGACAGGAGGTACGAGCAGTACTTC. This encodes CASSRDRRYEQYF.

The CDR3 loop is CASSVRTDSYYTF. The CDR3 DNA reads as TGCGCCAGCAGCGTACGTACTGACAGCTACTACACCTTC. The rearrangement uses TRBV5-1 and TRBJ1-2; TRBD1 is a possible D gene (5 bases). V lost 4 bases and J lost 10, with 17 bases in between. CDR1 is SGHRS, CDR2 YFSETQ, per germline. The CDR3 totals 13 residues.

This clone was counted between two and nine times. The chain carries TRBV6-1 and TRBJ2-7; TRBD1 aligns across 9 bases. This CDR3 has 17 residues. Germline assignment: CDR1 MNHNS and CDR2 SASEGT. Trimming cost V 3 bases and J 3 bases; bases outside gene matches: 12. The chain's CDR3 is CASSEKTRQGVYYEQYF. Here the CDR3 DNA reads TGTGCCAGCAGTGAGAAAACCCGACAGGGGGTATACTACGAGCAGTACTTC.

J is TRBJ2-7 and V is TRBV27; possibly TRBD2 for D (5 bases). V was shortened by 6 bases and J by 0 bases, with 12 bases between the two germline ends. CDR1 MNHEY and CDR2 SMNVEV come from the germline V gene (reference sequence). This CDR3 has 14 amino acids. In DNA form, the CDR3 reads TGTGCCAGCAGGGTCATGGGGAGCTCCTACGAGCAGTACTTC. Its protein product is CASRVMGSSYEQYF.

This chain uses TRBV6-5 with TRBJ2-7, with D perhaps TRBD2 (5 bases). The CDR3 consists of 13 residues. The germline V gene has CDR1 MNHEY and CDR2 SVGAGI. The V end was cut by 5 bases, the J end by 3 bases, with 11 bases between. DNA of the CDR3: TGTGCCAGCAGTGAGTCCGGGAACTACGAGCAGTACTTC. Its protein product is CASSESGNYEQYF.

V and J are TRBV27 and TRBJ1-2; 7 positions agree with TRBD1. This CDR3 region has 16 residues. Germline CDR1 reads MNHEY; CDR2 reads SMNVEV (reference sequence). V gave up 0 bases and J gave up 0 bases; unmatched junction bases: 4. The CDR3 here is CASSLSGQGANYGYTF. CDR3 nucleotide sequence: TGTGCCAGCAGTTTATCAGGCCAGGGGGCTAACTATGGCTACACCTTC.

The chain employs TRBV6-1 and TRBJ2-7; the match to TRBD1 covers 12 bases. CDR1 and CDR2 from the germline V gene are MNHNS and SASEGT. The CDR3 is made up of 14 amino acids. With V trimmed by 7 bases and J by 2 bases, 3 bases remained unmatched. The CDR3 DNA sequence: TGTGCCAGCACGGGGACAGGGGGCACCTACGAGCAGTACTTC. Protein product: CASTGTGGTYEQYF.

The chain has TRBV28 and TRBJ2-3, with D maybe TRBD2 (6 bases). Looked up from germline, CDR1 is MDHEN and CDR2 is SYDVKM. The germline V and J ends were trimmed by 6 bases and 5 bases, with 12 bases remaining between them. The CDR3 extends over 13 amino acids. The DNA of the CDR3 is TGTGCCAGCAGCCTTCCGGGACTAGATACGCAGTATTTT. Translated, it gives CASSLPGLDTQYF.

The chain is built from TRBV29-1 and TRBJ2-7; TRBD2 matches 9 bases. J gave up 3 bases and V 4 bases, and 7 bases lay outside the gene matches. The V gene's germline CDR1 is SQVTM and CDR2 ANQGSEA. The CDR3 totals 14 residues. The CDR3 sequence is CSVASSGVGYEQYF. The CDR3 DNA sequence: TGCAGCGTTGCCTCTAGCGGGGTGGGCTACGAGCAGTACTTC.

The J gene is TRBJ2-3, the V gene TRBV5-6, with 8 bases matching TRBD1. Germline V gene data show CDR1 as SGHDT and CDR2 as YYEEEE. The CDR3 is 12 amino acids. With 1 base clipped from V and 9 bases from J, the junction kept 1 base outside the gene matches. In DNA form, the CDR3 reads TGTGCCAGCAGCTTGACAGGGGGGACGCAGTATTTT. It yields the protein CASSLTGGTQYF.

This rearrangement joins TRBV18 to TRBJ1-1; D uncertain. The V gene's germline CDR1 is KGHSH and CDR2 LQKENI. This CDR3 spans 15 amino acids. Trimming took 3 bases from V and 6 from J, leaving 17 bases between them. Here the CDR3 DNA reads TGTGCCAGCTCACCTGCGAGGGTGAGGACGCCTGAAGCTTTCTTT. Translated: CASSPARVRTPEAFF.

The chain has TRBV27 and TRBJ2-7; D may be TRBD2 (6 bases). Deletions cut 11 bases from V and 3 bases from J, with 11 bases between. Germline CDR1 reads MNHEY; CDR2 reads SMNVEV (reference sequence). The CDR3 is made up of 11 amino acids. The chain's CDR3 is CASAAGYEQYF. The DNA for the CDR3 is TGTGCCTCAGCAGCGGGCTACGAGCAGTACTTC.

CDR3 DNA: TGTGCCAGCAGTTATGGGCAGGGCATGAATCAGCCCCAGCATTTT. Translated, it gives CASSYGQGMNQPQHF. This rearrangement joins TRBV6-5 to TRBJ1-5, with a tentative D call TRBD1 (5 bases). V lost 3 bases, J lost 4 bases, and 13 bases lay in between. The CDR3 consists of 15 residues. Germline-derived CDR1 and CDR2 are MNHEY and SVGAGI.

This chain links TRBV6-1 with TRBJ1-1; 10 bases line up with TRBD1. CDR3 length: 15 amino acids. Germline V CDR1 and CDR2: MNHNS, SASEGT. V lost 4 bases, J lost 3 bases, and 5 bases stayed unmatched. In nucleotides, the CDR3 is TGTGCCAGCAGTGCGACAGGGGGCCCCGACACTGAAGCTTTCTTT. It encodes CASSATGGPDTEAFF.

Only a few counts were recorded for this clone. This rearrangement joins TRBV4-1 to TRBJ2-3; D perhaps matches TRBD1 (6 bases). V shed 1 base and J shed 7 bases, with 18 bases lying between them. Germline values: CDR1 MGHRA, CDR2 YSYEKL. CDR3 size: 16 residues. The CDR3: CASSQVLPGADHTQYF. CDR3 DNA: TGCGCCAGCAGCCAAGTGTTGCCAGGGGCGGATCATACGCAGTATTTT.

The chain employs TRBV19 and TRBJ2-2, with TRBD1 as a possible D gene (6 bases). The germline V and J ends were trimmed by 7 bases and 1 base, with 13 bases remaining between them. The CDR3 runs 15 residues. Germline CDR1 LNHDA, CDR2 SQIVND (reference sequence). The CDR3 DNA follows: TGTGCCAGTAAGAGGGCAGGGGTGAACACCGGGGAGCTGTTTTTT. It codes for CASKRAGVNTGELFF.

This sequence joins TRBV5-4 and TRBJ2-3; 16 positions match TRBD2. V lost 0 bases and J lost 0; bases outside the gene matches: 1. Germline V gene sequence: CDR1 SGHNT, CDR2 YYREEE (reference sequence). This CDR3 has 18 residues. The DNA for the CDR3 is TGTGCCAGCAGCTTGGAGGGACTAGCGGGAGGGAGCACAGATACGCAGTATTTT. Translating gives CASSLEGLAGGSTDTQYF.

The chain uses TRBV27 and TRBJ1-2; 10 bases agree with TRBD1. Germline CDR1 MNHEY, CDR2 SMNVEV (reference sequence). The CDR3 consists of 17 residues. After removal of 3 bases from V and 6 bases from J, the junction contained 13 bases not matched to a gene. The CDR3 DNA reads TGTGCCAGCAGTTTCCTCGGTGGGACAGGGGCCGGACATGGCTACACCTTC. Its protein is CASSFLGGTGAGHGYTF.

The chain links TRBV10-1 to TRBJ2-2; TRBD2 matches 10 bases. The germline V gene encodes CDR1 WNHNN and CDR2 SYGVQD (reference sequence). Trimming cost V 2 bases and J 2 bases; bases outside gene matches: 2. This CDR3 is built from 16 residues. CDR3 DNA sequence: TGCGCCAGCAGTGAGGGACTAGCGGACAACACCGGGGAGCTGTTTTTT. Encoded protein: CASSEGLADNTGELFF.

This sequence joins TRBV5-1 and TRBJ2-3; TRBD2 aligns across 10 bases. Germline V gene sequence: CDR1 SGHRS, CDR2 YFSETQ. This CDR3 has 17 residues. The J segment lost 5 bases and the V segment lost 4 bases, leaving 13 bases of the junction unmatched. The CDR3 is CASSDAVAGGGRDTQYF. For the CDR3, the DNA is TGCGCCAGCAGCGATGCGGTAGCGGGGGGCGGGAGAGATACGCAGTATTTT.